The T cell receptor (beta chain) described here comes from a study of CD8+ T cells in alopecia areata. V was pared by 5 bases and J by 6 bases, with 7 bases between. The CDR3 runs to 12 residues. The germline CDR1 and CDR2 sequences are SEHNR and FQNEAQ (reference sequence). Treatment described: oral pan-JAK inhibitor, 5-10 mg twice daily. Sequencing relied on a cDNA template that was reverse transcribed from extracted RNA. Generated by immunoSEQ multiplex PCR, the TCRdb table keeps only in-frame clones and is missing some. The profile shows more than 150,000 clones, 40% to 55% of them singletons. The chain is built from TRBV7-9 and TRBJ2-2; D is uncertain. The clonotype was recovered from a human donor with alopecia areata. Sequencing was performed on CD8+ T cells sorted from blood, taken between weeks 51 and 54, from a patient treated with tofacitinib. CDR3 region: CASSLGSGELFF. The CDR3 DNA is TGTGCCAGCAGCCTAGGATCCGGGGAGCTGTTTTTT.